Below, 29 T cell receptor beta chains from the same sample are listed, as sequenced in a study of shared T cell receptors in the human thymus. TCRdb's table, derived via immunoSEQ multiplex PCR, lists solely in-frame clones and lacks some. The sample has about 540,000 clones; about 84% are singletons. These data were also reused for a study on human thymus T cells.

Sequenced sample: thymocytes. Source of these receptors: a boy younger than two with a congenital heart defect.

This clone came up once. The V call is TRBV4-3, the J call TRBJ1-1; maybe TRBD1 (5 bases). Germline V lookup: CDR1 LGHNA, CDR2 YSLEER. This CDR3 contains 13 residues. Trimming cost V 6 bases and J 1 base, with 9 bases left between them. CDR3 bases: TGCGCCAGCAGTCCTAGGGGGAACACTGAAGCTTTCTTT. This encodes CASSPRGNTEAFF.

The DNA of the CDR3 is TGTGCCAGTCTGGAGCTAGCGGGAGGTTCGAAAGTACCCTACGAGCAGTACTTC. As protein: CASLELAGGSKVPYEQYF. The chain is built from TRBV27 and TRBJ2-7; TRBD2 matches at 11 bases. Germline values: CDR1 MNHEY, CDR2 SMNVEV (reference sequence). With V trimmed by 9 bases and J by 2 bases, 18 bases remained unmatched. CDR3 length: 18 amino acids.

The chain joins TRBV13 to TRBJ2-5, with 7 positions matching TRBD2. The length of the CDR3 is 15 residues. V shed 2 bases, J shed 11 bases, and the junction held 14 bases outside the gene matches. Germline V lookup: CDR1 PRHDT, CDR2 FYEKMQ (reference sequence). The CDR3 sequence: CASSLLAPPSREQYF. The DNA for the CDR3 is TGTGCCAGCAGCTTACTTGCTCCGCCCTCGCGGGAGCAGTACTTC.

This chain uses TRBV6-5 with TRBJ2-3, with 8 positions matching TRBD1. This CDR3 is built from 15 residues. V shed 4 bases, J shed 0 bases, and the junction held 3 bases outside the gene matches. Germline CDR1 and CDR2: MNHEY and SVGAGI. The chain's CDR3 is CASSSGQVSTDTQYF. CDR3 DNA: TGTGCCAGCAGTTCGGGACAGGTTAGCACAGATACGCAGTATTTT.

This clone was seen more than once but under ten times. The CDR3, as DNA: TGTGCCAGCAGCTTCCAGGAGAAGACAGGGGCGGGCTACACCTTC. Its protein product is CASSFQEKTGAGYTF. This chain links TRBV7-9 with TRBJ1-2; 8 bases are shared with TRBD1. Germline V lookup: CDR1 SEHNR, CDR2 FQNEAQ (reference sequence). J lost 8 bases, V lost 3 bases, and 11 bases had no gene match. The CDR3 length is 15 residues.

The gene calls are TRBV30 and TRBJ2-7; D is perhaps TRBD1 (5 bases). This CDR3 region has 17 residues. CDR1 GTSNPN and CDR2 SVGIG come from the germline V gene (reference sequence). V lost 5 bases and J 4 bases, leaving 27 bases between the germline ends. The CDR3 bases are TGTGCCTGGGACCCCTTTAAGGGCGCTAGGGGTTTTTACGAGCAGTACTTC. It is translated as CAWDPFKGARGFYEQYF.

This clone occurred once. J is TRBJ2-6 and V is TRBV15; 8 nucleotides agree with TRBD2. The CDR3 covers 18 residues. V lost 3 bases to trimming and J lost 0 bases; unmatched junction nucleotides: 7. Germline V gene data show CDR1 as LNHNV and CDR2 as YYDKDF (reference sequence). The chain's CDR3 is CATSSAGLAFSGANVLTF. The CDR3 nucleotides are TGTGCCACCAGCAGCGCCGGACTAGCCTTCTCTGGGGCCAACGTCCTGACTTTC. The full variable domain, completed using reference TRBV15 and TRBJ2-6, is DAMVIQNPRYQVTQFGKPVTLSCSQTLNHNVMYWYQQKSSQAPKLLFHYYDKDFNNEADTPDNFQSRRPNTSFCFLDIRSPGLGDTAMYLCATSSAGLAFSGANVLTFGAGSRLTVL.

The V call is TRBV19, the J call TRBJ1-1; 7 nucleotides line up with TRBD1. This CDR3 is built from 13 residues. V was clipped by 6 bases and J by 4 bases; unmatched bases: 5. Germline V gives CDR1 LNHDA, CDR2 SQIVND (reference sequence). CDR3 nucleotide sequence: TGTGCCAGTAGGAGACAGGGATCCACTGAAGCTTTCTTT. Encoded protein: CASRRQGSTEAFF.

The CDR3 is CASSDFSGRAWETQYF. CDR3 nucleotide sequence: TGTGCCAGCAGCGATTTCAGCGGGAGGGCCTGGGAGACCCAGTACTTC. This sequence joins TRBV13 and TRBJ2-5, with 10 positions matching TRBD2. This CDR3 is built from 16 residues. Trimming cost V 5 bases and J 5 bases; bases outside gene matches: 11. CDR1 is PRHDT, CDR2 FYEKMQ, per germline (reference sequence). Full variable domain (missing parts from reference TRBV13 and TRBJ2-5): AAGVIQSPRHLIKEKRETATLKCYPIPRHDTVYWYQQGPGQDPQFLISFYEKMQSDKGSIPDRFSAQQFSDYHSELNMSSLELGDSALYFCASSDFSGRAWETQYFGPGTRLLVL.

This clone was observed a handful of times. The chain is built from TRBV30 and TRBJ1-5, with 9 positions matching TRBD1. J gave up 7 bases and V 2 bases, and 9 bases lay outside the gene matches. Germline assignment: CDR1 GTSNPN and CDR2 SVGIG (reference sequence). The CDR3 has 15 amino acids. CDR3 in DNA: TGTGCCTGGAGTTCCCGGACAGGGGAGGCACAGCCCCAGCATTTT. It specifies CAWSSRTGEAQPQHF.

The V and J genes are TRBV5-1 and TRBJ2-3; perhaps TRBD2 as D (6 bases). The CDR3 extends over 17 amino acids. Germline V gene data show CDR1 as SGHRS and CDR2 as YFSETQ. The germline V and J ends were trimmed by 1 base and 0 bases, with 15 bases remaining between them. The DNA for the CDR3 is TGCGCCAGCAGCTTGTCCCGCCGGGGGACTAGCACAGATACGCAGTATTTT. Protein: CASSLSRRGTSTDTQYF.

The CDR3 coding sequence is TGTGCCAGCTCGCGTACCAGGGGCGACAATCAGCCCCAGCATTTT. This translates into CASSRTRGDNQPQHF. The chain links TRBV18 to TRBJ1-5; D is possibly TRBD1 (6 bases). V was clipped by 6 bases and J by 3 bases, with 15 bases between them. CDR1 is KGHSH and CDR2 is LQKENI in the germline V gene. The CDR3 is made up of 15 amino acids.

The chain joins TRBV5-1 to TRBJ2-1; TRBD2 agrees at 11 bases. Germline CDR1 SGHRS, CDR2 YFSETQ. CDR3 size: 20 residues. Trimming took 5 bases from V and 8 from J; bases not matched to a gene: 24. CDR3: CASSRKGSGLAGGLRDEQFF. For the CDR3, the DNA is TGCGCCAGCAGTAGAAAGGGTTCAGGGCTAGCGGGAGGTTTAAGGGATGAGCAGTTCTTC. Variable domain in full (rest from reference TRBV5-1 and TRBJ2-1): KAGVTQTPRYLIKTRGQQVTLSCSPISGHRSVSWYQQTPGQGLQFLFEYFSETQRNKGNFPGRFSGRQFSNSRSEMNVSTLELGDSALYLCASSRKGSGLAGGLRDEQFFGPGTRLTVL.

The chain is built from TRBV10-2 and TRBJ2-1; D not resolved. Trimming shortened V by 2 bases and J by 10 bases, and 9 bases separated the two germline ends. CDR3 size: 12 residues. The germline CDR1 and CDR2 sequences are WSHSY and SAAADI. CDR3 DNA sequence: TGCGCCAGCAGTGAGCTGTTTTTCGAGCAGTTCTTC. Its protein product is CASSELFFEQFF.

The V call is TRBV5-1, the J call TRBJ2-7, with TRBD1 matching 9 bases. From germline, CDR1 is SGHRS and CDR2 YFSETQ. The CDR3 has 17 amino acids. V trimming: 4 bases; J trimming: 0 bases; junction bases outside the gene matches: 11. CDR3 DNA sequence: TGCGCCAGCAGCCTGAGGGGGACAGGGAGGGGCTCCTACGAGCAGTACTTC. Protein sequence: CASSLRGTGRGSYEQYF.

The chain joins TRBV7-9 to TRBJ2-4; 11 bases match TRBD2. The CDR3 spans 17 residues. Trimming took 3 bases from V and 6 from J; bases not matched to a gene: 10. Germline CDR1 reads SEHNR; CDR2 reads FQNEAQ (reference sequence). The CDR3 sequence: CASSLTSGKRGGNIQYF. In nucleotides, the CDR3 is TGTGCCAGCAGCTTGACTAGCGGGAAGAGGGGTGGAAACATTCAGTACTTC.

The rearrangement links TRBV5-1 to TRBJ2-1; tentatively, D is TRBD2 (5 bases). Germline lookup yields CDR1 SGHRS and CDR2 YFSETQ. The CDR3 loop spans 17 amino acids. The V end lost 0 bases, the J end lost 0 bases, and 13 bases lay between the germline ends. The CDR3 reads CASSLALGGSSYNEQFF. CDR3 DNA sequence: TGCGCCAGCAGCTTGGCCCTTGGAGGTAGCTCCTACAATGAGCAGTTCTTC.

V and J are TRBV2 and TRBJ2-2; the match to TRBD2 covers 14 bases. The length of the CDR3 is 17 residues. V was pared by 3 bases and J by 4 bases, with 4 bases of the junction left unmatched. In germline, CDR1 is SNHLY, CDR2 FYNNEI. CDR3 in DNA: TGTGCCAGCAGTGACAGGACTAGCGGGAGGATCACCGGGGAGCTGTTTTTT. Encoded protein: CASSDRTSGRITGELFF.

CDR3 DNA: TGTGCCACCAGCAGAGGGGCAGGGTACTTGGCTAACTATGGCTACACCTTC. This encodes CATSRGAGYLANYGYTF. The chain joins TRBV15 to TRBJ1-2; weak D call: TRBD1 (5 bases). Trimming stripped 1 base from V and 0 bases from J, with 15 bases between. Germline V CDR1 and CDR2: LNHNV, YYDKDF (reference sequence). This CDR3 has 17 residues.

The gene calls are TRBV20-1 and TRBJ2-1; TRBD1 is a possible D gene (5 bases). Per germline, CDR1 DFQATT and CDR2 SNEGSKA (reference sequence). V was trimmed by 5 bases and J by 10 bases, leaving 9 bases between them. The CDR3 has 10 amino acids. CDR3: CSAPGSEQFF. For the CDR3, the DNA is TGCAGTGCTCCAGGGTCGGAGCAGTTCTTC.

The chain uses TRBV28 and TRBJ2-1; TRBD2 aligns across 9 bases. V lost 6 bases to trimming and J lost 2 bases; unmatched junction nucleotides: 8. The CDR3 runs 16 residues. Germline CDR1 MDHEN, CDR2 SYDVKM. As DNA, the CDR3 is TGTGCCAGCAGACCTCTAGGCGGGAGGGCCTACAATGAGCAGTTCTTC. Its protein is CASRPLGGRAYNEQFF.

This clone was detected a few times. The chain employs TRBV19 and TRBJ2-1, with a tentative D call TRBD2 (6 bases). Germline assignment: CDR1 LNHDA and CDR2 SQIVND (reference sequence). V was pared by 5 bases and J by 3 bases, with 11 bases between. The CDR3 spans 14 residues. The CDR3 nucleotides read TGTGCCAGTAGTCCGATGGAGGGCTACAATGAGCAGTTCTTC. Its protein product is CASSPMEGYNEQFF.

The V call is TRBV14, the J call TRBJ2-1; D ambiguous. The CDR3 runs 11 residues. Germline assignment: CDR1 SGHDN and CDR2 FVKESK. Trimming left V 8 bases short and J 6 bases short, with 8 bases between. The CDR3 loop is CASRRLNEQFF. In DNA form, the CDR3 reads TGTGCCAGCCGCCGGCTCAATGAGCAGTTCTTC.

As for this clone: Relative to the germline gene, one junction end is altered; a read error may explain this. CDR3 in amino acids: CSVEGPRDRGF. The DNA of the CDR3 is TGCAGCGTTGAAGGTCCTCGTGACAGGGGATTC. The rearrangement links TRBV29-1 to TRBJ2-7; 8 bases are a match to TRBD1. Germline CDR1 reads SQVTM; CDR2 reads ANQGSEA. The CDR3 spans 11 residues.

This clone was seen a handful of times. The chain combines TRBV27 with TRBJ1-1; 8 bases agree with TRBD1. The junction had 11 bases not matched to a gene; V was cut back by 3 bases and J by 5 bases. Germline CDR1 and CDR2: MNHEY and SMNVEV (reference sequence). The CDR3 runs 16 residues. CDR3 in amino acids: CASSFLLSGGGTEAFF. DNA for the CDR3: TGTGCCAGCAGTTTTCTCCTCTCAGGGGGCGGGACTGAAGCTTTCTTT.

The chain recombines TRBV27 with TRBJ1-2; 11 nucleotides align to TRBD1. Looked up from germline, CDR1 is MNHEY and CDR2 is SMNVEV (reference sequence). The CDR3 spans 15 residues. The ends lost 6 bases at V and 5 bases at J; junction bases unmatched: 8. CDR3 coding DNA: TGTGCCAGCAGAAAGGGACAGGGGGTCGCTTATGGCTACACCTTC. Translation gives CASRKGQGVAYGYTF.

The CDR3, as DNA: TGTGCCACCAGCAGAGATAACACAAGCGATTTTTACTCTGGAAACACCATATATTTT. Protein: CATSRDNTSDFYSGNTIYF. The chain joins TRBV15 to TRBJ1-3; D remains ambiguous. The CDR3 totals 19 residues. The V end was cut by 0 bases, the J end by 0 bases, with 18 bases between. CDR1 LNHNV and CDR2 YYDKDF come from the germline V gene (reference sequence).

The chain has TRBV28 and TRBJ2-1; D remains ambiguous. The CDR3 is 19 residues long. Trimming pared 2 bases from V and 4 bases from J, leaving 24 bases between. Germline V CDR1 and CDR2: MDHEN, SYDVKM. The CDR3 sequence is CASSLALGIIHSRYNEQFF. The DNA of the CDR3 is TGTGCCAGCAGTTTAGCCCTGGGCATTATACATAGTAGGTACAATGAGCAGTTCTTC.

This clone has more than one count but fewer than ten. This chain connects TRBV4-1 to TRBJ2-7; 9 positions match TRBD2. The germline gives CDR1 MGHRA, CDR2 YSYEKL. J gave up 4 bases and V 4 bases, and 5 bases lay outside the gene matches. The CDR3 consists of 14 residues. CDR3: CASSPGTSRYEQYF. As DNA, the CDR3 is TGCGCCAGCAGCCCCGGGACTAGCCGTTACGAGCAGTACTTC.